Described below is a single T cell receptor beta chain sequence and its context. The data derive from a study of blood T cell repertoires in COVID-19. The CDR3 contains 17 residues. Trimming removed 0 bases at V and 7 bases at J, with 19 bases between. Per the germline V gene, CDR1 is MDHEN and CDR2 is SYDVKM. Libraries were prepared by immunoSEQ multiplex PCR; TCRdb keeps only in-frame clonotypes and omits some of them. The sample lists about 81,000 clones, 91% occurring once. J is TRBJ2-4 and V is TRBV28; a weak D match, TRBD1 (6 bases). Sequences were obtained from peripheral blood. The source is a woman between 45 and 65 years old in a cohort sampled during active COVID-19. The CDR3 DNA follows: TGTGCCAGCAGTTTATGGGGGAATACAGGGTCGGCGAACATTCAGTACTTC. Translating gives CASSLWGNTGSANIQYF.